This TCR beta chain was found in a study of OX40 agonist ivuxolimab in advanced cancers. Clones were read by immunoSEQ multiplex PCR, and TCRdb kept only the in-frame ones, dropping some. The table shows about 74,000 clones, with roughly four fifths occurring only once. With regard to this clone: The same CDR3 can be traced to other DNA sequences in this sample.

Trimming at V came to 0 bases and at J to 0 bases, leaving 3 bases not matched to a gene. This CDR3 has 16 amino acids. CDR1 is MNHEY, CDR2 SVGAGI, per germline. Material: CD4+ or CD8+ T cells sorted from blood, obtained in a trial of the OX40 agonist ivuxolimab. The receptor was derived from an adult with an advanced solid tumor such as melanoma, head and neck, liver or kidney cancer. The chain employs TRBV6-5 and TRBJ2-7, with 9 bases aligning to TRBD2. In DNA, the CDR3 is TGTGCCAGCAGTTACTCGACTAGCGGAAACTCCTACGAGCAGTACTTC. Translated, it gives CASSYSTSGNSYEQYF.